This T cell receptor beta chain derives from a study of T cell changes during pregnancy in multiple sclerosis. The CDR3 has 15 amino acids. V dropped 0 bases and J dropped 7; count of bases not matched to a gene: 3. Germline CDR1 and CDR2: SNHLY and FYNNEI. Here immunoSEQ multiplex PCR was the method, and the copy in TCRdb shows in-frame clones only, minus some. The data contain some 50,000 clones, around 92% of them singletons. Here the sequenced sample was CD4+ T cells from peripheral blood mononuclear cells, taken in the second trimester of pregnancy. J is TRBJ2-1 and V is TRBV2, with TRBD1 identical over 10 bases. The TCR was taken from a female donor with multiple sclerosis, enrolled in a pregnancy study. The CDR3, as DNA: TGTGCCAGCAGTGAAGCGACAGGGGGCGGGAATGAGCAGTTCTTC. Translation gives CASSEATGGGNEQFF.